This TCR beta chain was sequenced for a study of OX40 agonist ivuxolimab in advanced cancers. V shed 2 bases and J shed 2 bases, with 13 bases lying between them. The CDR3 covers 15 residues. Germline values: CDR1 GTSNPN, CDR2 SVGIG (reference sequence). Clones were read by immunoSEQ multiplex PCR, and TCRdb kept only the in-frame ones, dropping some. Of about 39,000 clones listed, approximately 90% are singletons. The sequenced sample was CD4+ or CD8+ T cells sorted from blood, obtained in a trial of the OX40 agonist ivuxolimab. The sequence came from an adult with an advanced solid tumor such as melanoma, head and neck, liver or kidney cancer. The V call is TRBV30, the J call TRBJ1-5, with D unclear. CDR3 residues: CAWSSPAWGNQPQHF. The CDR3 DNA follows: TGTGCCTGGAGTTCCCCGGCCTGGGGCAATCAGCCCCAGCATTTT.